This T cell receptor (beta chain) was sequenced in a study of shared clonotypes between healthy human individuals. As to this clone: Its antigen is still unknown.

Between the trimmed V and J ends, which lost 4 bases and 0 bases, there was a span of 5 bases. Germline V CDR1 and CDR2: MNHEY, SMNVEV (reference sequence). The length of the CDR3 is 13 residues. Whole-study findings and limits: Sequencing depth was predicted to influence how clonotypes are shared among donors.

The naive CD8 fraction comprised CD45RO-negative cells positively selected for CCR7 and excluded terminally differentiated effector memory CD45RA+ cells. At the deep level, the assay was run. In the source study's methods: Junction-only sequences produced by ImmunoSEQ had no quality scores, so filtering differed. Using immunoSEQ multiplex PCR, the repertoire was profiled, and TCRdb retains in-frame clones only, with some absent. V, J and clone size derive from that table, while D and trimming were established from the DNA sequence. The table has some 2 million clones, about 95% seen once. Sequenced material: naive CD8+ T cells sorted from blood. This clonotype originated in a man younger than 35 in good health. The rearrangement joins TRBV27 to TRBJ2-3, with unresolved D. CDR3 sequence: CASSYASTDTQYF. The CDR3 region has the DNA TGTGCCAGCAGTTACGCTAGCACAGATACGCAGTATTTT.